Following are 15 T cell receptor beta chains from one sample sequenced in a study of cytomegalovirus exposure and HLA in healthy donors. PCR involved 60 Vbeta and 13 Jbeta primers. Sequencing used immunoSEQ multiplex PCR; TCRdb keeps in-frame clones, though not all of them. The data show around 160,000 clones, roughly 83% seen once. The sequenced sample was PBMCs. These receptors originate from a woman aged 18-29 years in good health and CMV-seronegative.

The rearrangement uses TRBV6-1 and TRBJ2-1; no clear D. Germline values: CDR1 MNHNS, CDR2 SASEGT. CDR3 size: 15 residues. Trimming shortened V by 1 base and J by 1 base, and 8 bases separated the two germline ends. The CDR3 sequence: CASSEGQLSYNEQFF. Here the CDR3 DNA reads TGTGCCAGCAGTGAAGGGCAATTGTCCTACAATGAGCAGTTCTTC.

V and J are TRBV5-6 and TRBJ1-6; D perhaps matches TRBD1 (6 bases). V dropped 4 bases and J dropped 6 bases, with 14 bases sitting between them. The CDR3 is 15 amino acids. The V gene's germline CDR1 is SGHDT and CDR2 YYEEEE. CDR3 sequence (DNA): TGTGCCAGCAGCCCGCGGGGGCCCTCTAATTCACCCCTCCACTTT. It codes for CASSPRGPSNSPLHF.

V gene TRBV28 combines with J gene TRBJ2-7, with 16 bases that match TRBD2. This CDR3 is 15 amino acids long. From germline, CDR1 is MDHEN and CDR2 SYDVKM. V dropped 5 bases and J dropped 12; count of bases not matched to a gene: 10. Here the CDR3 reads CASSTGTSGGGWGYF. Written as DNA, the CDR3 is TGTGCCAGCAGTACCGGGACTAGCGGGGGGGGATGGGGGTACTTC.

This clone has a single count. The chain links TRBV2 to TRBJ1-3; D remains unclear. This CDR3 region has 14 residues. The V gene's germline CDR1 is SNHLY and CDR2 FYNNEI. V dropped 6 bases and J dropped 3 bases, with 12 bases sitting between them. In DNA, the CDR3 is TGTGCCAGCAGGAACCCGGGGAGTGGAAACACCATATATTTT. Translation: CASRNPGSGNTIYF.

The V gene is TRBV19, the J gene TRBJ1-5, with a possible D match to TRBD1 (5 bases). This CDR3 spans 11 amino acids. The V gene's germline CDR1 is LNHDA and CDR2 SQIVND (reference sequence). With 6 bases removed from V and 9 bases from J, the gap between germline ends came to 9 bases. Here the CDR3 DNA reads TGTGCCAGTAGGTCCCAGGGGCCCCAGCATTTT. Translation gives CASRSQGPQHF.

The chain recombines TRBV5-1 with TRBJ2-1; 9 nucleotides match TRBD2. Germline V CDR1 and CDR2: SGHRS, YFSETQ. CDR3 length equals 18 residues. The ends lost 5 bases at V and 3 bases at J; junction bases unmatched: 15. CDR3 sequence (DNA): TGCGCCAGCAGTGCTATAGCGGGGGCCCGGAGACGCTACAATGAGCAGTTCTTC. Translating it yields CASSAIAGARRRYNEQFF.

J is TRBJ2-5 and V is TRBV27; TRBD2 is a possible D gene (5 bases). The DNA end favors TRBJ2-7, so the J call may be wrong. The CDR3 has 17 amino acids. Germline lookup yields CDR1 MNHEY and CDR2 SMNVEV (reference sequence). The CDR3 nucleotides are TGTGCCAGCAGTTTATCAGCCGGGTCCGGGATCTACTACGAGCAGTACTTC. It encodes CASSLSAGSGIYYEQYF.

V usage is TRBV19 and J usage is TRBJ2-4; possible D gene TRBD2, 5 bases. Per germline, CDR1 LNHDA and CDR2 SQIVND (reference sequence). The CDR3 covers 16 residues. Trimming took off 5 bases at V and 6 bases at J, with 20 bases between the two ends. DNA for the CDR3: TGTGCCAGTAGTGTCTACCGGGCCCTCGCGGGAAACATTCAGTACTTC. This encodes CASSVYRALAGNIQYF.

The chain uses TRBV27 and TRBJ2-3; 7 nucleotides match TRBD2. This CDR3 region has 13 residues. Germline V CDR1 and CDR2: MNHEY, SMNVEV (reference sequence). Trimming at V came to 3 bases and at J to 7 bases, leaving 4 bases not matched to a gene. The CDR3 loop is CASSFGGRNTQYF. CDR3 nucleotides: TGTGCCAGCAGTTTCGGGGGGAGAAATACGCAGTATTTT.

The rearrangement uses TRBV21-1 and TRBJ2-1; the table's D call, TRBD2, has no DNA check behind it. TRBV21-1 constitutes a pseudogene. The CDR3 sequence is 14 residues long. CDR3 residues: CASSLAGSYNEQFF. In nucleotides, the CDR3 is TGTGCCAGCAGCTTAGCGGGGTCCTACAATGAGCAGTTCTTC.

The rearrangement links TRBV11-2 to TRBJ1-1; maybe TRBD1 (6 bases). Germline CDR1 is SGHAT and CDR2 is FQNNGV. V was pared by 4 bases and J by 5 bases, with 17 bases between. The CDR3 spans 15 residues. CDR3 region: CASSSLTGRGTEAFF. The CDR3 nucleotides are TGTGCCAGCAGCTCGCTTACAGGGCGTGGGACTGAAGCTTTCTTT.

The chain uses TRBV10-1 and TRBJ1-2; D unresolved. The germline V and J ends were trimmed by 1 base and 3 bases, with 9 bases remaining between them. The CDR3 is 14 amino acids. Looked up from germline, CDR1 is WNHNN and CDR2 is SYGVQD (reference sequence). The CDR3: CASSEYSTDYGYTF. In DNA, the CDR3 is TGCGCCAGCAGTGAGTACTCAACAGACTATGGCTACACCTTC.

This clone came up a few times. The chain has TRBV7-9 and TRBJ1-1; 9 bases align to TRBD1. This CDR3 contains 13 residues. The J segment lost 7 bases and the V segment lost 5 bases, leaving 5 bases of the junction unmatched. Germline lookup yields CDR1 SEHNR and CDR2 FQNEAQ (reference sequence). The CDR3: CASSERTGDEAFF. The CDR3 bases are TGTGCCAGCAGCGAACGGACAGGGGATGAAGCTTTCTTT.

The gene calls are TRBV21-1 and TRBJ2-5; TRBD2 was called by the table and not checked on the DNA. TRBV21-1 is designated a pseudogene. CDR3 length equals 13 residues. The chain's CDR3 is CASSKGTTETQYF. CDR3 DNA sequence: TGTGCCAGCAGCAAAGGGACTACGGAGACCCAGTACTTC.

The rearrangement uses TRBV12-2 and TRBJ2-5; no DNA check was done on the table's D call, TRBD2. TRBJ2-7 explains the end of the DNA better; the J call may be wrong. TRBV12-2 counts as a pseudogene. This CDR3 is 19 amino acids long. The CDR3, as DNA: TGTGCAAGTCGCATCACTTCTCCGGATCATGGCGGGGGGGACTACGAGCAGTACTTC. Protein product: CASRITSPDHGGGDYEQYF.